This TCR beta chain came from a study of control samples from healthy donors and cancer patients. The table lists this clone with a count of one. Germline V gene lookup returns CDR1 MGHRA and CDR2 YSYEKL. The CDR3 consists of 15 residues. The ends were cut back, 0 bases at V and 0 bases at J, with 8 bases in the middle. Assay: immunoSEQ multiplex PCR; the TCRdb copy retains only in-frame clones and omits some. The top ten clones hold around 1.9% of a sample with approximately 190,000 clones, around 90% of them seen once. The J gene is TRBJ1-1, the V gene TRBV4-1, with a weak D call TRBD1 (6 bases). The specimen was blood. The sequence was obtained from a man aged 30 to 45 in good health. The CDR3 sequence is CASSQDGGLNTEAFF. CDR3 nucleotide sequence: TGCGCCAGCAGCCAAGATGGGGGGCTGAACACTGAAGCTTTCTTT.